A single sample is the source of the 28 T cell receptor beta chains below, sequenced in a study of T cells in pancreatic ductal adenocarcinoma. Selected pancreatic ductal adenocarcinoma patients had undergone surgery without neoadjuvant therapy. This table comes from immunoSEQ multiplex PCR, and its TCRdb copy is limited to in-frame clones, with some not included. The data contain about 12,000 clones, about nine tenths of them singletons. The sequenced sample consisted of PBMCs. The source of these receptors is a human donor with pancreatic ductal adenocarcinoma.

In regard to this clone: The junction and the germline gene differ at one end; a read error may be behind it. The chain couples TRBV5-5 to TRBJ2-1; 9 bases line up with TRBD2. The CDR3 extends over 17 amino acids. Germline CDR1 reads SGHKS; CDR2 reads YYEKEE (reference sequence). The CDR3 is CASSQGPSGVRDDEQFF. In DNA, the CDR3 is TGCGCCAGCAGCCAAGGTCCTAGCGGGGTACGGGATGATGAGCAGTTCTTC.

The V gene is TRBV6-1, the J gene TRBJ2-5; D is perhaps TRBD2 (6 bases). The CDR3 loop spans 17 amino acids. V was cut by 0 bases and J by 5 bases, with 19 bases left in between. The germline V gene encodes CDR1 MNHNS and CDR2 SASEGT. For the CDR3, the DNA is TGTGCCAGCAGTGAAGCGGGAGGAGGGGCCCCGGGGGAGACCCAGTACTTC. It is translated as CASSEAGGGAPGETQYF.

The chain couples TRBV6-6 to TRBJ2-7; unclear D gene. The CDR3 runs to 11 residues. Trimming shortened V by 5 bases and J by 2 bases, and 4 bases separated the two germline ends. In germline, CDR1 is MNHNY, CDR2 SVGAGI (reference sequence). The CDR3 DNA is TGTGCCAGCAGTCAAACCTACGAGCAGTACTTC. Residues: CASSQTYEQYF.

This rearrangement joins TRBV18 to TRBJ2-1, with D perhaps TRBD1 (6 bases). The CDR3 spans 14 residues. The V gene lost 1 base and the J gene lost 5 bases, with 9 bases spanning the gap. The germline V gene encodes CDR1 KGHSH and CDR2 LQKENI. Here the CDR3 reads CASSPRDKNNEQFF. The CDR3 DNA sequence: TGTGCCAGCTCACCACGGGACAAGAACAATGAGCAGTTCTTC.

V usage is TRBV11-3 and J usage is TRBJ2-1, with TRBD2 identical over 9 bases. CDR1 is SGHNT and CDR2 is YENEEA in the germline V gene. The CDR3 has 15 residues. The ends lost 3 bases at V and 7 bases at J; junction bases unmatched: 7. The CDR3 here is CASSFESSGKNEQFF. The CDR3 nucleotides are TGTGCCAGCAGCTTTGAGTCTAGCGGGAAGAATGAGCAGTTCTTC.

The rearrangement joins TRBV28 to TRBJ1-1; D ambiguous. Trimming pared 0 bases from V and 0 bases from J, leaving 11 bases between. The germline V gene encodes CDR1 MDHEN and CDR2 SYDVKM. The length of the CDR3 is 16 residues. The CDR3 DNA sequence: TGTGCCAGCAGTTTATGGGAGGGTTCCATGAACACTGAAGCTTTCTTT. Translated, it gives CASSLWEGSMNTEAFF.

The chain carries TRBV6-6 and TRBJ2-2; D is undetermined. This CDR3 region has 13 residues. V lost 5 bases and J lost 5, with 9 bases in between. CDR1 and CDR2 (germline): MNHNY, SVGAGI (reference sequence). The CDR3 region is CASSQPATGELFF. DNA of the CDR3: TGTGCCAGCAGTCAACCAGCGACCGGGGAGCTGTTTTTT.

The chain is built from TRBV29-1 and TRBJ2-3; D gene ambiguous. This CDR3 spans 13 amino acids. Germline CDR1 reads SQVTM; CDR2 reads ANQGSEA. Trimming removed 3 bases from V and 1 base from J, with 8 bases in between. The CDR3 protein is CSVDRQGTDTQYF. DNA of the CDR3: TGCAGCGTTGATAGGCAGGGCACAGATACGCAGTATTTT.

The chain couples TRBV5-1 to TRBJ1-4; D is uncertain. Germline-derived CDR1 and CDR2 are SGHRS and YFSETQ. V lost 1 base and J 8 bases, leaving 3 bases between the germline ends. CDR3 size: 11 residues. CDR3 DNA: TGCGCCAGCAGCTTGAACGAAAAACTGTTTTTT. Translating gives CASSLNEKLFF. Using reference TRBV5-1 and TRBJ1-4 for the parts outside the CDR3, the full variable domain is KAGVTQTPRYLIKTRGQQVTLSCSPISGHRSVSWYQQTPGQGLQFLFEYFSETQRNKGNFPGRFSGRQFSNSRSEMNVSTLELGDSALYLCASSLNEKLFFGSGTQLSVL.

This chain uses TRBV5-6 with TRBJ1-5; D perhaps matches TRBD1 (5 bases). The CDR3 extends over 14 amino acids. Germline V gene data show CDR1 as SGHDT and CDR2 as YYEEEE. Trimming cost V 1 base and J 5 bases, with 10 bases left between them. The CDR3 reads CASSLWGLDQPQHF. The CDR3, as DNA: TGTGCCAGCAGCTTGTGGGGGTTGGATCAGCCCCAGCATTTT.

This rearrangement joins TRBV7-2 to TRBJ1-3; 9 bases are a match to TRBD1. There are 17 residues in the CDR3. In germline, CDR1 is SGHTA, CDR2 FQGNSA. After removal of 1 base from V and 1 base from J, the junction contained 5 bases not matched to a gene. CDR3 nucleotides: TGTGCCAGCAGCTTAGGAGGACAGGGGATATCTGGAAACACCATATATTTT. Translation gives CASSLGGQGISGNTIYF.

The V gene is TRBV29-1, the J gene TRBJ2-1, with TRBD1 identical over 9 bases. The CDR3 runs 12 residues. Trimming removed 6 bases from V and 10 bases from J; junction bases left unmatched: 7. The germline V gene encodes CDR1 SQVTM and CDR2 ANQGSEA. The CDR3, as DNA: TGCAGCGTGGGGGACAGGGCAGGGGAGCAGTTCTTC. Its protein product is CSVGDRAGEQFF.

This chain joins TRBV2 and TRBJ1-1, with D possibly being TRBD1 (6 bases). CDR3 length: 13 amino acids. Trimming pared 5 bases from V and 10 bases from J, leaving 17 bases between. Germline V CDR1 and CDR2: SNHLY, FYNNEI. CDR3 sequence (DNA): TGTGCCAGCAGTCGGGAAGGGGGGGTCGCAGCTTTCTTT. Encoded protein: CASSREGGVAAFF. Combining the CDR3 with reference TRBV2 and TRBJ1-1 gives the whole variable domain EPEVTQTPSHQVTQMGQEVILRCVPISNHLYFYWYRQILGQKVEFLVSFYNNEISEKSEIFDDQFSVERPDGSNFTLKIRSTKLEDSAMYFCASSREGGVAAFFGQGTRLTVV.

This chain links TRBV5-1 with TRBJ2-2, with 7 bases fitting TRBD1. Germline V CDR1 and CDR2: SGHRS, YFSETQ. The CDR3 consists of 17 residues. V shed 3 bases, J shed 4 bases, and the junction held 12 bases outside the gene matches. CDR3 DNA: TGCGCCAGCAGCTCTCAGGGGGTTGGATTGGTCACCGGGGAGCTGTTTTTT. This translates into CASSSQGVGLVTGELFF.

In this sample, this clone turned up a few times. The V and J genes are TRBV29-1 and TRBJ1-4; maybe TRBD1 (6 bases). V lost 6 bases and J 4 bases, leaving 9 bases between the germline ends. CDR3 size: 12 residues. Germline CDR1 SQVTM, CDR2 ANQGSEA. DNA of the CDR3: TGCAGCGTCCGGACAGATAATGAAAAACTGTTTTTT. It translates to CSVRTDNEKLFF.

This chain links TRBV11-2 with TRBJ2-7; possible D gene TRBD2, 5 bases. Germline-derived CDR1 and CDR2 are SGHAT and FQNNGV. V dropped 5 bases and J dropped 6 bases, with 11 bases sitting between them. This CDR3 contains 12 residues. The CDR3 region is CASSPIAPEQYF. The DNA of the CDR3 is TGTGCCAGCAGCCCTATAGCGCCCGAGCAGTACTTC.

Notes on this clone: The junction differs from germline at one of its ends, possibly a read error. CDR3 in amino acids: CASSTRISGGKTQYF. The CDR3 region has the DNA TGTGCCAGCAGTACCCGAATTAGCGGGGGAAAGACCCAGTACTTC. The chain is built from TRBV10-3 and TRBJ2-5, with TRBD2 matching over 9 bases. CDR1 and CDR2 from the germline V gene are ENHRY and SYGVKD. This CDR3 region has 15 residues.

V usage is TRBV6-1 and J usage is TRBJ2-7; 9 nucleotides match TRBD1. The germline V gene encodes CDR1 MNHNS and CDR2 SASEGT. The CDR3 totals 13 residues. With 7 bases clipped from V and 6 bases from J, the junction kept 7 bases outside the gene matches. The CDR3 is CASKDRGTGEQYF. CDR3 nucleotides: TGTGCCAGCAAGGACAGGGGAACCGGCGAGCAGTACTTC.

CDR3 sequence reads: CASRAGGANNEQFF. CDR3 coding DNA: TGTGCCAGCAGGGCAGGGGGCGCGAATAATGAGCAGTTCTTC. The J gene is TRBJ2-1, the V gene TRBV6-1; 8 bases are shared with TRBD1. The germline V gene encodes CDR1 MNHNS and CDR2 SASEGT. V shed 6 bases, J shed 7 bases, and the junction held 8 bases outside the gene matches. This CDR3 contains 14 residues.

The chain carries TRBV11-2 and TRBJ2-3; the D gene is possibly TRBD1 (6 bases). Per germline, CDR1 SGHAT and CDR2 FQNNGV. With 3 bases removed from V and 6 bases from J, the gap between germline ends came to 13 bases. The CDR3 is 14 amino acids. CDR3 residues: CASSFGGGEDTQYF. In DNA form, the CDR3 reads TGTGCCAGCAGCTTCGGTGGGGGCGAGGATACGCAGTATTTT.

V and J are TRBV5-4 and TRBJ2-1; 11 bases fit TRBD2. V lost 2 bases to trimming and J lost 6 bases; unmatched junction nucleotides: 4. Looked up from germline, CDR1 is SGHNT and CDR2 is YYREEE (reference sequence). The CDR3 totals 15 residues. The CDR3 reads CASSFGTSGFNEQFF. Written as DNA, the CDR3 is TGTGCCAGCAGCTTTGGGACTAGCGGTTTCAATGAGCAGTTCTTC.

This chain uses TRBV19 with TRBJ1-2; 7 bases match TRBD1. The CDR3 covers 12 residues. Trimming took 9 bases from V and 8 from J; bases not matched to a gene: 9. CDR1 and CDR2 (germline): LNHDA, SQIVND (reference sequence). The CDR3 DNA sequence: TGTGCCAGAGAAGACAGGGCCGGAGGCTACACCTTC. Protein product: CAREDRAGGYTF.

The chain has TRBV5-1 and TRBJ1-2; D ambiguous. The CDR3 runs to 13 residues. The germline CDR1 and CDR2 sequences are SGHRS and YFSETQ. The V end lost 0 bases, the J end lost 4 bases, and 7 bases lay between the germline ends. The DNA for the CDR3 is TGCGCCAGCAGCTTGGAGGCAGCCTATGGCTACACCTTC. Translation gives CASSLEAAYGYTF.

The chain couples TRBV5-1 to TRBJ2-2, with TRBD1 identical over 7 bases. The germline gives CDR1 SGHRS, CDR2 YFSETQ. Trimming removed 0 bases from V and 4 bases from J; junction bases left unmatched: 9. The CDR3 spans 17 residues. CDR3 sequence reads: CASSLVLRGQVTGELFF. In DNA, the CDR3 is TGCGCCAGCAGCTTGGTTTTAAGGGGGCAGGTCACCGGGGAGCTGTTTTTT.

The chain joins TRBV2 to TRBJ2-5; TRBD1 agrees at 9 bases. Germline CDR1 and CDR2: SNHLY and FYNNEI. The CDR3 is 13 amino acids. V shed 6 bases and J 5 bases; nucleotides not matched to a gene: 4. The CDR3 nucleotides are TGTGCCAGCAGAGGGACAGGGAGTGAGACCCAGTACTTC. Translation: CASRGTGSETQYF. Full variable domain (missing parts from reference TRBV2 and TRBJ2-5): EPEVTQTPSHQVTQMGQEVILRCVPISNHLYFYWYRQILGQKVEFLVSFYNNEISEKSEIFDDQFSVERPDGSNFTLKIRSTKLEDSAMYFCASRGTGSETQYFGPGTRLLVL.

The chain employs TRBV7-8 and TRBJ2-6; possibly TRBD2 for D (6 bases). CDR1 is SGHVS, CDR2 FQNEAQ, per germline. V was clipped by 2 bases and J by 2 bases, with 7 bases between them. This CDR3 is 15 amino acids long. This chain's CDR3 is CASSLWGAGANVLTF. The CDR3 nucleotides read TGTGCCAGCAGCTTATGGGGGGCTGGGGCCAACGTCCTGACTTTC.

The V gene is TRBV5-6, the J gene TRBJ2-7, with 9 bases aligning to TRBD1. Trimming removed 6 bases from V and 5 bases from J; junction bases left unmatched: 12. From germline, CDR1 is SGHDT and CDR2 YYEEEE. The CDR3 spans 15 residues. The chain's CDR3 is CASTTQQGAFNEQYF. CDR3 bases: TGTGCCAGCACCACCCAACAGGGGGCTTTCAACGAGCAGTACTTC.

The CDR3 bases are TGTGCCACTTCCGGGACAGGGTTCACTGGAAACACCATATATTTT. It is translated as CATSGTGFTGNTIYF. The chain links TRBV25-1 to TRBJ1-3; 9 bases map to TRBD1. After removal of 10 bases from V and 2 bases from J, the junction contained 9 bases not matched to a gene. The CDR3 sequence is 15 residues long. Germline loops: CDR1 MGHDK, CDR2 SYGVNS.